This T cell receptor beta chain was identified during a study of T-cell reconstitution after alpha-beta-depleted transplantation in children (dated by TCRdb to about 2016). Regarding the research as a whole: T-cell immune reconstitution after TCRalphabeta/CD19-depleted allogeneic hematopoietic cell transplantation in children was quantitatively tracked in the study by means of TCR repertoire profiling.

This clonotype was found many times. Its cognate antigen has yet to be identified. Base quality data are lacking; no much larger clone is found one base away. The library was built by means of PCR. Sequenced using an Illumina HiSeq 2500. To normalize quantification of the TCRbeta repertoire, the TCR libraries were built with molecular barcoding that relied on unique molecular identifiers. TCRdb redid the processing of the public reads, applying fastp at Q25 and MiXCR, and retained in-frame beta chains. CDR3 protein sequences are deduplicated, and each keeps its most common genes and DNA. The sample table lists 200,000 to 250,000 distinct CDR3 sequences, approximately 12% of them with a count of one. The leading ten clones occupy about 2.6% of the sample. Measured from the cysteine to the phenylalanine, the CDR3 is 16 residues long. The only DNA kept is the CDR3, 48 bases in frame from the first base. As encoded in the germline V gene (reference sequence), CDR1 is LNHDA while CDR2 is SQIVND. The V end loses 11 bases and the J end loses 2 bases, and a stretch of 19 bases separates them.

The sequence links TRBV19 to TRBJ2-6; TRBD1 is a possible D gene, resting on 6 matching bases. The starting material was PBMCs from the stem cell graft donor, obtained from the stem cell graft. This TCR derives from a human donor who donated a stem cell graft to a child with acute lymphoblastic leukemia. For the CDR3, the sequence is CAGSTLDSTGANVLTF. The nucleotide sequence is given as TGTGCCGGAAGTACGTTGGACAGCACTGGGGCCAACGTCCTGACTTTC. Joined to the reference TRBV19 and TRBJ2-6 proteins, this CDR3 gives the full variable domain: DGGITQSPKYLFRKEGQNVTLSCEQNLNHDAMYWYRQDPGQGLRLIYYSQIVNDFQKGDIAEGYSVSREKKESFPLTVTSAQKNPTAFYLCAGSTLDSTGANVLTFGAGSRLTVL.